These 24 T cell receptor beta chains share one sample of origin, sequenced in a study of regulatory T cells in long-lasting Graves disease. Construction of TCR beta libraries relied on iRepertoire HTBI primers and on Arm-PCR targeting CDR3 regions. TCRdb processed the multiplex PCR reads anew with MiXCR; each CDR3 protein has one entry. Among approximately 400,000 distinct CDR3 sequences listed, around 11% were seen once. Time point noted: newly diagnosed GD, antithyroid drugs for less than 3 months. With RNA extracted from PBMCs as input, the TCR library was made. The same sample was also used in a study of T cells in Graves' hyperthyroidism and ophthalmopathy.

The sequences come from peripheral blood mononuclear cells (PBMCs), collected at new diagnosis, from a patient treated with antithyroid drugs. Receptor source: a woman aged 18-29 years with Graves disease.

The rearrangement uses TRBV6-1 and TRBJ2-2, with D possibly matching TRBD1 (6 bases). V lost 7 bases to trimming and J lost 5 bases, with 17 bases between them. The CDR3 contains 15 residues. Germline V gene data show CDR1 as MNHNS and CDR2 as SASEGT. The CDR3 nucleotides read TGTGCCAGCAACCGCCCAGGGGTTAAAACCGGGGAGCTGTTTTTT. Translated, it gives CASNRPGVKTGELFF.

This clonotype was picked up many times. The chain couples TRBV7-2 to TRBJ2-3; 7 bases match TRBD1. The CDR3 consists of 11 residues. J gave up 8 bases and V 5 bases, and 1 base lay outside the gene matches. CDR1 is SGHTA and CDR2 is FQGNSA in the germline V gene. CDR3 sequence: CASSPGGTQYF. CDR3 nucleotide sequence: TGTGCCAGCAGCCCAGGGGGTACGCAGTATTTT.

There are many counts of this clonotype. The chain links TRBV10-3 to TRBJ1-5; 7 nucleotides agree with TRBD1. With 4 bases clipped from V and 4 bases from J, the junction kept 4 bases outside the gene matches. Germline CDR1 is ENHRY and CDR2 is SYGVKD. This CDR3 has 14 residues. CDR3 sequence reads: CAISGTGPNQPQHF. The CDR3 coding sequence is TGTGCCATCAGTGGGACAGGTCCAAATCAGCCCCAGCATTTT.

This clonotype showed up many times. This chain links TRBV20-1 with TRBJ2-1; D gene unclear. This CDR3 has 11 amino acids. V dropped 1 base and J dropped 10 bases, with 8 bases sitting between them. From germline, CDR1 is DFQATT and CDR2 SNEGSKA (reference sequence). Here the CDR3 DNA reads TGCAGTGCTAGAGTCTTGAGCGAGCAGTTCTTC. Translation: CSARVLSEQFF.

The chain uses TRBV24-1 and TRBJ2-1, with 9 bases that match TRBD2. CDR1 and CDR2 from the germline V gene are KGHDR and SFDVKD. The CDR3 spans 13 residues. The trim removed 9 bases at V and 6 bases at J, leaving 5 bases unmatched. This CDR3 is CATGTSKVNEQFF. CDR3 DNA sequence: TGTGCCACCGGGACTAGCAAGGTCAATGAGCAGTTCTTC.

The genes are TRBV2 and TRBJ2-5, with TRBD2 matching over 7 bases. V lost 8 bases, J lost 3 bases, and 9 bases stayed unmatched. The germline gives CDR1 SNHLY, CDR2 FYNNEI. The CDR3 has 14 amino acids. The CDR3 DNA reads as TGTGCCAGCGGGAGGGGTTTTTTAAAAGAGACCCAGTACTTC. Translation: CASGRGFLKETQYF.

This clonotype was seen ten or more times. The V and J genes are TRBV6-2 or TRBV6-3 and TRBJ2-7, with 11 bases identical to TRBD2. Germline assignment: CDR1 MNHEY and CDR2 SVGEGT. The trim removed 0 bases at V and 1 base at J, leaving 5 bases unmatched. The CDR3 consists of 17 residues. The chain's CDR3 is CASSYSRSSGGSYEQYF. CDR3 DNA: TGTGCCAGCAGTTACTCCCGCTCTAGCGGGGGGTCCTACGAGCAGTACTTC.

This clonotype was detected only a few times. V usage is TRBV20-1 and J usage is TRBJ2-3; D not certain. The CDR3 sequence is 13 residues long. V lost 5 bases and J 1 base, leaving 10 bases between the germline ends. Looked up from germline, CDR1 is DFQATT and CDR2 is SNEGSKA (reference sequence). Here the CDR3 reads CSAGNRRTDTQYF. The CDR3 DNA sequence: TGCAGTGCTGGAAACAGACGCACAGATACGCAGTATTTT.

This clonotype was recorded many times. The DNA for the CDR3 is TGTGCCAGCAGTCTTATGGGGACAAGGTCAGGGACCCAGTACTTC. Its translation is CASSLMGTRSGTQYF. This chain joins TRBV28 and TRBJ2-5; maybe TRBD1 (6 bases). The CDR3 totals 15 residues. V shed 5 bases and J shed 7 bases, with 20 bases lying between them. Germline V lookup: CDR1 MDHEN, CDR2 SYDVKM.

This clonotype was recorded at least ten times. This chain connects TRBV27 to TRBJ1-5; no reliable D call. Germline CDR1 reads MNHEY; CDR2 reads SMNVEV (reference sequence). CDR3 length equals 13 residues. Trimming stripped 5 bases from V and 0 bases from J, with 5 bases between. The CDR3 is CASSTGSNQPQHF. In DNA, the CDR3 is TGTGCCAGCAGTACCGGTAGCAATCAGCCCCAGCATTTT.

This clonotype was found a few times. This chain connects TRBV5-1 to TRBJ1-2, with D possibly being TRBD1 (5 bases). This CDR3 has 16 residues. CDR1 is SGHRS and CDR2 is YFSETQ in the germline V gene. V was clipped by 2 bases and J by 8 bases, with 22 bases between them. The CDR3 nucleotides read TGCGCCAGCAGCTTCGGTGCCTGGACATTTCGGAGCGGCTACACCTTC. Protein: CASSFGAWTFRSGYTF. Filled out from reference TRBV5-1 and TRBJ1-2, the complete variable domain reads KAGVTQTPRYLIKTRGQQVTLSCSPISGHRSVSWYQQTPGQGLQFLFEYFSETQRNKGNFPGRFSGRQFSNSRSEMNVSTLELGDSALYLCASSFGAWTFRSGYTFGSGTRLTVV.

This clonotype was seen at least ten times. This rearrangement joins TRBV20-1 to TRBJ1-4; D remains unclear. Germline V lookup: CDR1 DFQATT, CDR2 SNEGSKA (reference sequence). V lost 0 bases, J lost 1 base, and 9 bases lay in between. CDR3 length: 15 amino acids. CDR3 amino acids: CSARDGRLTNEKLFF. CDR3 DNA sequence: TGCAGTGCTAGAGACGGACGTTTAACTAATGAAAAACTGTTTTTT.

The chain recombines TRBV4-1 with TRBJ2-5, with 12 bases that match TRBD2. Trimming took 4 bases from V and 1 from J; bases not matched to a gene: 7. The CDR3 consists of 17 residues. CDR1 is MGHRA, CDR2 YSYEKL, per germline. The CDR3: CASSLEGLAGAQETQYF. The CDR3 DNA reads as TGCGCCAGCAGCCTGGAGGGACTAGCGGGCGCCCAAGAGACCCAGTACTTC.

This clonotype showed up many times. This rearrangement joins TRBV5-1 to TRBJ2-7; D is uncertain. CDR1 is SGHRS and CDR2 is YFSETQ in the germline V gene. The CDR3 consists of 14 residues. V lost 3 bases to trimming and J lost 0 bases, with 10 bases between them. Here the CDR3 DNA reads TGCGCCAGCAGCTATCTTCCCGACTCCTACGAGCAGTACTTC. Residues: CASSYLPDSYEQYF.

This clonotype has at least ten counts. The V call is TRBV20-1, the J call TRBJ2-7; TRBD2 matches at 9 bases. CDR3 length: 16 residues. Trimming removed 3 bases from V and 6 bases from J; junction bases left unmatched: 15. Germline V gene data show CDR1 as DFQATT and CDR2 as SNEGSKA (reference sequence). The CDR3 loop is CSASKALAGFSFEQYF. CDR3 nucleotide sequence: TGCAGTGCTAGTAAGGCGCTAGCGGGATTCTCGTTCGAGCAGTACTTC.

This clonotype was observed many times. This chain links TRBV11-1 with TRBJ2-1; a weak D match, TRBD1 (6 bases). V was pared by 1 base and J by 13 bases, with 17 bases between. Germline CDR1 is SGHAT and CDR2 is FQDESV (reference sequence). The CDR3 runs to 14 residues. CDR3 region: CASSLDRDKKVQFF. CDR3 in DNA: TGTGCCAGCAGCTTAGACCGGGACAAAAAAGTCCAGTTCTTC. The full variable domain, in which reference TRBV11-1 and TRBJ2-1 provide the parts outside the CDR3, is EAEVAQSPRYKITEKSQAVAFWCDPISGHATLYWYRQILGQGPELLVQFQDESVVDDSQLPKDRFSAERLKGVDSTLKIQPAELGDSAMYLCASSLDRDKKVQFFGPGTRLTVL.

This clonotype has at least ten counts. V gene TRBV12-3 or TRBV12-4 combines with J gene TRBJ1-1; no clear D gene. The CDR3 is made up of 13 amino acids. Trimming removed 3 bases at V and 1 base at J, with 6 bases between. CDR3 region: CASSFLSNTEAFF. The DNA of the CDR3 is TGTGCCAGCAGTTTCCTCTCGAACACTGAAGCTTTCTTT.

This clonotype came up many times. The rearrangement uses TRBV12-3 or TRBV12-4 and TRBJ1-2; D might be TRBD1 (5 bases). V dropped 8 bases and J dropped 8 bases, with 21 bases sitting between them. This CDR3 spans 14 amino acids. CDR3 coding DNA: TGTGCCAGCTCTCAGATCCGTTGGGGGGACGGCTACACCTTC. Translated: CASSQIRWGDGYTF.

This clonotype was picked up many times. The chain uses TRBV7-3 and TRBJ2-2, with 10 bases fitting TRBD2. The CDR3 has 14 residues. The germline CDR1 and CDR2 sequences are SGHTA and FQGTGA. After removal of 5 bases from V and 5 bases from J, the junction contained 2 bases not matched to a gene. The CDR3 bases are TGTGCCAGCAGCCCGACTAGCGGGACCGGGGAGCTGTTTTTT. Protein sequence: CASSPTSGTGELFF. The full variable domain, rest sourced from reference TRBV7-3 and TRBJ2-2, is GAGVSQTPSNKVTEKGKYVELRCDPISGHTALYWYRQSLGQGPEFLIYFQGTGAADDSGLPNDRFFAVRPEGSVSTLKIQRTERGDSAVYLCASSPTSGTGELFFGEGSRLTVL.

This clonotype was observed at least ten times. V is TRBV28 and J is TRBJ2-7; a weak D match, TRBD1 (6 bases). The CDR3 covers 13 residues. CDR1 and CDR2 (germline): MDHEN, SYDVKM. V dropped 2 bases and J dropped 5 bases, with 10 bases sitting between them. The CDR3 coding sequence is TGTGCCAGCAGTTTAGGACAGCGCGACGAGCAGTACTTC. It encodes CASSLGQRDEQYF.

This clonotype has more than one count but fewer than ten. The V call is TRBV28, the J call TRBJ2-7; the D is unclear. This CDR3 comprises 12 residues. V lost 4 bases to trimming and J lost 7 bases, with 11 bases between them. Germline V gene data show CDR1 as MDHEN and CDR2 as SYDVKM. This chain's CDR3 is CASSSQDGEQYF. The DNA for the CDR3 is TGTGCCAGCAGTTCCCAGGACGGAGAGCAGTACTTC.

This clonotype was detected ten times or more. The chain employs TRBV12-3 or TRBV12-4 and TRBJ1-6; D is ambiguous. The V and J ends lost 6 bases and 7 bases respectively, with 16 bases between them. This CDR3 is built from 15 residues. The CDR3 here is CASRSRRVGNSPLHF. In DNA form, the CDR3 reads TGTGCCAGCAGATCGCGACGGGTCGGGAATTCACCCCTCCACTTT.

Many counts were recorded for this clonotype. The chain is built from TRBV11-2 and TRBJ2-7; possibly TRBD2 for D (6 bases). CDR3 size: 15 residues. Germline-derived CDR1 and CDR2 are SGHAT and FQNNGV. Trimming pared 5 bases from V and 5 bases from J, leaving 19 bases between. CDR3 nucleotides: TGTGCCAGCAGCCGAACCAGCGCCGGGAGCCACGAGCAGTACGTC. Protein: CASSRTSAGSHEQYV.

Turning to this clonotype: A clone one base away is much larger, so this may be a read error. The chain combines TRBV20-1 with TRBJ1-5, with D possibly TRBD1 on 5 matching bases. With 3 bases removed from V and 0 bases from J, the gap between germline ends came to 12 bases. This CDR3 comprises 15 residues. The germline CDR1 and CDR2 sequences are DFQATT and SNEGSKA (reference sequence). The CDR3 region has the DNA TGCAGTGCTAGCGACAGAACATCTAGCAATCAGCCCCAGCATTTT. Its translation: CSASDRTSSNQPQHF.